These 10 T cell receptor beta chains were all obtained from the same sample, sequenced in a study of long-term antiretroviral therapy in people with HIV. Version v3.0 of the immunoSEQ assay ran at survey level. The data were produced by immunoSEQ multiplex PCR, yet TCRdb's version contains in-frame clones alone and is incomplete. This sample has tens of thousands of clones, with approximately 93% found just once. Sequencing used unsorted PBMCs, obtained 7.6 years after starting antiretroviral therapy. All receptors come from a middle-aged woman with HIV.

The chain employs TRBV2 and TRBJ1-2; TRBD1 matches 11 bases. This CDR3 region has 17 residues. The V gene end was trimmed by 6 bases and the J gene end by 4 bases; junction bases not matched to a gene: 13. Germline values: CDR1 SNHLY, CDR2 FYNNEI. The CDR3 spells CASSERAGDRGIYGYTF. As DNA, the CDR3 is TGTGCCAGCAGCGAACGAGCAGGGGACAGGGGGATCTATGGCTACACCTTC.

The chain employs TRBV27 and TRBJ2-7; D is unclear. The germline CDR1 and CDR2 sequences are MNHEY and SMNVEV (reference sequence). The length of the CDR3 is 13 residues. Trimming pared 0 bases from V and 5 bases from J, leaving 8 bases between. In DNA form, the CDR3 reads TGTGCCAGCAGTTTATCGAACAGACACGAGCAGTACTTC. Translation gives CASSLSNRHEQYF.

CDR3 DNA sequence: TGTGCCAGCAGATATCAGGGTTCTGGGGCCAACGTCCTGACTTTC. Protein: CASRYQGSGANVLTF. The chain has TRBV6-5 and TRBJ2-6; D possibly corresponds to TRBD1 (5 bases). CDR1 MNHEY and CDR2 SVGAGI come from the germline V gene. This CDR3 is built from 15 residues. V was trimmed by 6 bases and J by 1 base, leaving 10 bases between them.

The chain is built from TRBV28 and TRBJ2-3; tentative D call: TRBD2 (6 bases). Trimming shortened V by 2 bases and J by 6 bases, and 15 bases separated the two germline ends. This CDR3 has 15 amino acids. Germline V lookup: CDR1 MDHEN, CDR2 SYDVKM. DNA for the CDR3: TGTGCCAGCAGTTTAGTAGCGGCGTATCGGGATACGCAGTATTTT. It translates to CASSLVAAYRDTQYF.

The V gene is TRBV6-5, the J gene TRBJ2-3; the D gene is possibly TRBD1 (5 bases). The CDR3 runs to 14 residues. Trimming shortened V by 1 base and J by 2 bases, and 7 bases separated the two germline ends. CDR1 is MNHEY and CDR2 is SVGAGI in the germline V gene. The CDR3 reads CASSYLQATDTQYF. The CDR3 DNA is TGTGCCAGCAGTTACTTACAGGCCACAGATACGCAGTATTTT.

The chain has TRBV2 and TRBJ1-5; TRBD1 matches at 10 bases. The CDR3 covers 14 residues. The trim removed 4 bases at V and 7 bases at J, leaving 4 bases unmatched. CDR1 is SNHLY, CDR2 FYNNEI, per germline. The CDR3 is CASSVDRGDQPQHF. The CDR3 nucleotides read TGTGCCAGCAGTGTGGACAGGGGGGACCAGCCCCAGCATTTT.

V usage is TRBV4-1 and J usage is TRBJ1-5; perhaps TRBD1 as D (5 bases). V lost 0 bases to trimming and J lost 2 bases, with 8 bases between them. From germline, CDR1 is MGHRA and CDR2 YSYEKL. This CDR3 region has 15 residues. CDR3 sequence (DNA): TGCGCCAGCAGCCAAGAAAGCAGGGGCAATCAGCCCCAGCATTTT. Protein sequence: CASSQESRGNQPQHF.

The rearrangement links TRBV5-1 to TRBJ1-3; tentative D call: TRBD1 (6 bases). This CDR3 is 15 amino acids long. V lost 4 bases and J 2 bases, leaving 13 bases between the germline ends. CDR1 and CDR2 from the germline V gene are SGHRS and YFSETQ. CDR3 in DNA: TGCGCCAGCAGCACCTCCCGGACAGCTGGAAACACCATATATTTT. It specifies CASSTSRTAGNTIYF.

The rearrangement uses TRBV4-3 and TRBJ2-1, with 12 bases identical to TRBD1. V lost 0 bases and J lost 7; bases outside the gene matches: 7. CDR3 size: 17 residues. Germline CDR1 is LGHNA and CDR2 is YSLEER. DNA of the CDR3: TGCGCCAGCAGCCAAGATTCCGGGACAGGGGGCCAGAATGAGCAGTTCTTC. It yields the protein CASSQDSGTGGQNEQFF.

The V gene is TRBV5-1, the J gene TRBJ2-3; D not certain. The V end was cut by 4 bases, the J end by 2 bases, with 11 bases between. The CDR3 has 14 residues. Germline V gene data show CDR1 as SGHRS and CDR2 as YFSETQ. Here the CDR3 reads CASSTISPTDTQYF. The CDR3 region has the DNA TGCGCCAGCAGCACCATTTCCCCCACAGATACGCAGTATTTT.